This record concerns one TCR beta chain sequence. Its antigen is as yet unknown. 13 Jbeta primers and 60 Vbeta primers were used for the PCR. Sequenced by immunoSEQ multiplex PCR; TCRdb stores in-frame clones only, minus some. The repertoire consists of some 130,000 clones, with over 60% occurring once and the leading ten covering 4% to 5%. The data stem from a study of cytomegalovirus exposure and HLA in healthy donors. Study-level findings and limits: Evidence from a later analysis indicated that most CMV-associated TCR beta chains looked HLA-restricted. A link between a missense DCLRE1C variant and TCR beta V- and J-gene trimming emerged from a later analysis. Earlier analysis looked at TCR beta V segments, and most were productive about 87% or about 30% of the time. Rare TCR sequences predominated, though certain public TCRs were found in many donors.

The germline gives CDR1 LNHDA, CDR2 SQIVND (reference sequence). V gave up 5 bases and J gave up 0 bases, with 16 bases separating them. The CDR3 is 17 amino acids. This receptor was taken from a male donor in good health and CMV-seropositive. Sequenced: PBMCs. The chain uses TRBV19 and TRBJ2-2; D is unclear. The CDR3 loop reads CASSAPRRDANTGELFF. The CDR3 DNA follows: TGTGCCAGTAGTGCCCCTCGTAGAGATGCGAACACCGGGGAGCTGTTTTTT.